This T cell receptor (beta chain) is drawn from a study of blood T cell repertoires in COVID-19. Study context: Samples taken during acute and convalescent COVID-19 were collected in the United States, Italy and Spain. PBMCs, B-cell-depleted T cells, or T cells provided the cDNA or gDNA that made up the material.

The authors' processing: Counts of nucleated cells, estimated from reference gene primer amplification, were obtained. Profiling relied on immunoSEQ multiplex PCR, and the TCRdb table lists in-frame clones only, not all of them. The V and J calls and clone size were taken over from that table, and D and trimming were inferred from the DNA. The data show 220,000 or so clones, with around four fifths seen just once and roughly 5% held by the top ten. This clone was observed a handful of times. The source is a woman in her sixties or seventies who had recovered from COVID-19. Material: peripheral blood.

The DNA of the CDR3 is TGCGCCAGCAGCCAAGACCGTCTTTGGGGGACAGAGCAGTTCTTC. This gives the protein CASSQDRLWGTEQFF. This sequence joins TRBV4-3 and TRBJ2-1; a possible D gene is TRBD1 (6 bases). V lost 0 bases and J 10 bases, leaving 16 bases between the germline ends. This CDR3 spans 15 amino acids. The germline V gene encodes CDR1 LGHNA and CDR2 YSLEER.